This T cell receptor beta chain appears in the sequencing data of a study of blood T cell repertoires in COVID-19. Enrollees, about 18 to 100 years old, lived in approximately 25 US areas. Participants were placed into cohorts based on the clinical history they reported. Donors in Cohort 3 counted as recovered after two negative PCRs, clearance, or symptom resolution. Authors' processing steps: Using reference gene primer amplification, nucleated cell counts were estimated. Sequencing used immunoSEQ multiplex PCR; TCRdb keeps in-frame clones, though not all of them. The V and J calls and clone size come from that table; D and trimming were worked out from the DNA. The sample holds around 250,000 clones, approximately 90% seen once. Germline V gives CDR1 MGHDK, CDR2 SYGVNS. The V gene lost 4 bases and the J gene lost 4 bases, with 16 bases spanning the gap. This CDR3 region has 15 residues.

The source is a woman in her twenties or thirties who had recovered from COVID-19. The chain has TRBV25-1 and TRBJ1-1, with D perhaps matching TRBD1 (5 bases). What was sequenced was PBMCs or T cells enriched from blood (not recorded which). The CDR3 sequence: CASSGPFVQGTEAFF. The CDR3 nucleotides are TGTGCCAGCAGTGGACCTTTTGTGCAGGGCACTGAAGCTTTCTTT.